This is a list of T cell receptor beta chains from one sample in a study of CD8 T cells in Susac syndrome. TCRdb called the immunoSEQ multiplex PCR reads again in MiXCR, with one record for every CDR3 protein. This table has about 140,000 distinct CDR3 sequences, roughly 95% appearing once. The source material was CD4+ T cells from PBMCs. The receptors here all came from a human donor in good health. CDR3s include the opening cysteine and the closing phenylalanine or tryptophan. A D gene is named only where the DNA matches it firmly. Clone size, where shown, is once, few, many, or a class for clones that have expanded.

J gene | clone size | V gene | D gene | CDR3 DNA | CDR3 protein
TRBJ2-1 | NA | TRBV29-1 | TRBD2 | TGCAGCGTTGATGGCGGGAGCTTCTCCAATGAGCAGTTCTTC | CSVDGGSFSNEQFF
TRBJ2-3 | NA | TRBV24-1 | TRBD1 | TGTGCCACCAGTGAGGGGACAGGGCATTTCACAGATACGCAGTATTTT | CATSEGTGHFTDTQYF
TRBJ1-5 | NA | TRBV28 | TRBD1 | TGTGCCAGCAGACGACAGGGGGACCAGCCCCAGCATTTT | CASRRQGDQPQHF
TRBJ2-4 | NA | TRBV6-1 | NA | TGTGCCAGCAGTGAAATCAGGGTTTCGGACAAAAACATTCAGTACTTC | CASSEIRVSDKNIQYF
TRBJ2-7 | NA | TRBV5-1 | TRBD1 | TGCGCCAGCACCTCGGTCGGGGACAGGGCCCACGAGCAGTACTTC | CASTSVGDRAHEQYF
TRBJ2-5 | once | TRBV29-1 | TRBD2 | TGCAGCGTTACGAGCCCGGGACTAGCGGAGACCCAGTACTTC | CSVTSPGLAETQYF
TRBJ2-1 | NA | TRBV20-1 | NA | TGCAGTTCCACCGGGACTTTTGGCCCTGAGCAGTTCTTC | CSSTGTFGPEQFF
TRBJ1-1 | NA | TRBV5-4 | NA | TGTGCCAGCAGCTTTCAGACCTCGAACACTGAAGCTTTCTTT | CASSFQTSNTEAFF
TRBJ2-1 | NA | TRBV28 | NA | TGTGCCAGCAGTTTGCAACGGACCTACAATGAGCAGTTCTTC | CASSLQRTYNEQFF
TRBJ1-2 | NA | TRBV6-5 | NA | TGTGCCAGCAGTTCGACAGTGCGAGGCTACACCTTC | CASSSTVRGYTF